The T cell receptor (beta chain) under discussion was sequenced for a study of shared clonotypes between healthy human individuals. Each sorted subset replicate got 200 ng genomic DNA, 30,000 or so genomes. Clones were sequenced by immunoSEQ multiplex PCR, and TCRdb holds only the in-frame ones, with some missing. The data contain 2,500,000 or so clones, less than 95% of them singletons. This clone was found once. What it binds is unknown. The CDR3 is 16 residues long. From germline, CDR1 is MNHEY and CDR2 SVGAGI. Trimming removed 4 bases from V and 3 bases from J; junction bases left unmatched: 8. Points from the study as a whole: In contrast to clonotypes shared by all four donors, non-shared clonotypes had lower generation probabilities.

Sequencing used naive CD4+ T cells from PBMCs. Subset of the sample: CD45RA+ positively selected. The chain couples TRBV6-5 to TRBJ2-3; the match to TRBD2 covers 9 bases. The receptor comes from a man aged 18 to 29 in good health. Some clones in this sample may be carry-over from other donors' samples. CDR3 in DNA: TGTGCCAGCAGTTCCGGGACTAGCAGGGGAACAGATACGCAGTATTTT. As protein: CASSSGTSRGTDTQYF.